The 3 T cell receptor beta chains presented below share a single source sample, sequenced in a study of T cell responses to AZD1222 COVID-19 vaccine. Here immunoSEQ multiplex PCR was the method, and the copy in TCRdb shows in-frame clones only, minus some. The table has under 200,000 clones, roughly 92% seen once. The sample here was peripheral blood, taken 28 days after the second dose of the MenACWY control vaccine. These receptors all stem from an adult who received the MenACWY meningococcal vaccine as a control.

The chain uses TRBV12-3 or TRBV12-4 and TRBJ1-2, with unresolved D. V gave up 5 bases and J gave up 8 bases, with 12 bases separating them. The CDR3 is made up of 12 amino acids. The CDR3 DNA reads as TGTGCCAGCAGTGAGGCCGGATTCGGCTACACCTTC. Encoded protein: CASSEAGFGYTF.

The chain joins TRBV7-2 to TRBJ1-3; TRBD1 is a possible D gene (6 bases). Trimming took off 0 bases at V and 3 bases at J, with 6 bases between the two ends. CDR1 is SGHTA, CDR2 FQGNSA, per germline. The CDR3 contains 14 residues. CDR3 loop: CASSLATGGNTIYF. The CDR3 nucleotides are TGTGCCAGCAGCTTAGCGACAGGTGGAAACACCATATATTTT. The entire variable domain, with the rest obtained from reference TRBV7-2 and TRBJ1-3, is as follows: GAGVSQSPSNKVTEKGKDVELRCDPISGHTALYWYRQSLGQGLEFLIYFQGNSAPDKSGLPSDRFSAERTGGSVSTLTIQRTQQEDSAVYLCASSLATGGNTIYFGEGSWLTVV.

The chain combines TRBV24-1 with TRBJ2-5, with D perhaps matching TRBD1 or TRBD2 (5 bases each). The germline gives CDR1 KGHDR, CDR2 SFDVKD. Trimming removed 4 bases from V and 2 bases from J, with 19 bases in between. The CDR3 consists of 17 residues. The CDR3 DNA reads TGTGCCACCAGTGACCTGCCACGGGGCCGGAGACAAGAGACCCAGTACTTC. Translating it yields CATSDLPRGRRQETQYF.